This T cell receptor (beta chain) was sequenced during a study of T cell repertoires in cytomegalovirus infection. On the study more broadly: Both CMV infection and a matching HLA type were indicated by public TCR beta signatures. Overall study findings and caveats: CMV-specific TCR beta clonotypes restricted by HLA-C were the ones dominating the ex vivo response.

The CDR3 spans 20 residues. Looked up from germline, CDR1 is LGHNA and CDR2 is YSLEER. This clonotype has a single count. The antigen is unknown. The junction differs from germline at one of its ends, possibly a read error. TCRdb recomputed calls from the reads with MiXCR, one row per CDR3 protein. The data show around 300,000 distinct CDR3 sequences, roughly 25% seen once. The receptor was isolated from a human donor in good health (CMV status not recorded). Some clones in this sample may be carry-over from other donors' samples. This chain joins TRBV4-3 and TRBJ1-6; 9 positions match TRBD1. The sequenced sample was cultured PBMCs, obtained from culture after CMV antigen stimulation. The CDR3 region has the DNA TGCGCCAGCAGCCATCCCTCCGGCCACAGGGGGCTTCAAGTGTCTTCAACCCTCCACTTT. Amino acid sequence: CASSHPSGHRGLQVSSTLHF.